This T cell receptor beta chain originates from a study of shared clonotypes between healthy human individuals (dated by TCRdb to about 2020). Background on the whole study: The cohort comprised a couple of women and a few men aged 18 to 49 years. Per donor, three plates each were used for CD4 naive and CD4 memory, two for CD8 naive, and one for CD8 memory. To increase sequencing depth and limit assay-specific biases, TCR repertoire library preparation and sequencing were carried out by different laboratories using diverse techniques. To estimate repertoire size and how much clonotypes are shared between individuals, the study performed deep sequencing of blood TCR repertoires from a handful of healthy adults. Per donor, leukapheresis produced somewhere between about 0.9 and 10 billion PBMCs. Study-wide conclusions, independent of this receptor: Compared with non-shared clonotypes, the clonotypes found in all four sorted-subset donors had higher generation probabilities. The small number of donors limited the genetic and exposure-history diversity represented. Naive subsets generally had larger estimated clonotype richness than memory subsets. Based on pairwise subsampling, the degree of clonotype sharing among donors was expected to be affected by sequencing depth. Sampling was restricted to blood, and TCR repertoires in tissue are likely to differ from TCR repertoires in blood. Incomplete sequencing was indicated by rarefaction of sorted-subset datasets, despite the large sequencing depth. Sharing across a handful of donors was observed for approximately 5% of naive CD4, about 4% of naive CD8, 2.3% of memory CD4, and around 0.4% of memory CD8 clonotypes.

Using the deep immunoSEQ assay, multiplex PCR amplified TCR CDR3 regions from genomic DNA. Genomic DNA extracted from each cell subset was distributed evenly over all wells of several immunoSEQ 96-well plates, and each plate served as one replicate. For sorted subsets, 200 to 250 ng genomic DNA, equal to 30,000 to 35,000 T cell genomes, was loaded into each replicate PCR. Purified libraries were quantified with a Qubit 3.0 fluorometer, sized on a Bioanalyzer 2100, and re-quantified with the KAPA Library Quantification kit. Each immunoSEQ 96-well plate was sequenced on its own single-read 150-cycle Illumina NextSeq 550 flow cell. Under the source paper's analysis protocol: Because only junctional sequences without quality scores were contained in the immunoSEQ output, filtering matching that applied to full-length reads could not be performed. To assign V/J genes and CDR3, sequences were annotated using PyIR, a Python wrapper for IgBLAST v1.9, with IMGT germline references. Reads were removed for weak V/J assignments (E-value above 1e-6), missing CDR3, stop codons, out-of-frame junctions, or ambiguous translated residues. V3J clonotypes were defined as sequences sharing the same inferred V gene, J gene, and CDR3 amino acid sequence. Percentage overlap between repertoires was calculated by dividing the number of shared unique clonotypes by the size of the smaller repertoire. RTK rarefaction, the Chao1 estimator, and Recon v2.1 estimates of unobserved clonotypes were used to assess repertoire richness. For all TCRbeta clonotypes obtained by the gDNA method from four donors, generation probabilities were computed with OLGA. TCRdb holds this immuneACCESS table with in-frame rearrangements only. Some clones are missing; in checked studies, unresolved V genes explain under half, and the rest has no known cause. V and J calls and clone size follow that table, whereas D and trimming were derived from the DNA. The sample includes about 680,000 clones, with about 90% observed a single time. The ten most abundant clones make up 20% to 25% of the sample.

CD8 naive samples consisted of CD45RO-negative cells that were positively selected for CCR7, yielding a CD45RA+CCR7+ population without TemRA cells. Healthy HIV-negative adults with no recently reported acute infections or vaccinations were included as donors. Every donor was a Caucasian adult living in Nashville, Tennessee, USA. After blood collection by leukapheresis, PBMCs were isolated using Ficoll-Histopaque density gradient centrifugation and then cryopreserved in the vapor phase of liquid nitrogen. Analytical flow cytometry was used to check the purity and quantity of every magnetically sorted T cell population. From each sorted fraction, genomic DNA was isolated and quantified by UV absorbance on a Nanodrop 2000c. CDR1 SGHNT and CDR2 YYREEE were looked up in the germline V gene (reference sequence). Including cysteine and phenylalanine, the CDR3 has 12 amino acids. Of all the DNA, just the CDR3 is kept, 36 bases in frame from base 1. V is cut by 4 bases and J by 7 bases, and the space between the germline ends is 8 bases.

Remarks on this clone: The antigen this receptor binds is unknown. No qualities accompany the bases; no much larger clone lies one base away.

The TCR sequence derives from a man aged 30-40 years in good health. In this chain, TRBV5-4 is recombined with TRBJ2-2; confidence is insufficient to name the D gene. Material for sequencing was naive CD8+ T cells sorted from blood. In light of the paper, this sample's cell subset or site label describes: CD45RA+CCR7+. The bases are TGTGCCAGCAGCCCCCCCTACGGGGAGCTGTTTTTT. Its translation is CASSPPYGELFF.